A selection of T cell receptor beta chains follows, all from one sample in a study of blood T cell repertoires in COVID-19. Sequencing was performed with immunoSEQ multiplex PCR; in TCRdb, only in-frame clones are kept and a portion is missing. The sample carries some 300,000 clones, roughly nine tenths recorded once. The sample consisted of PBMCs or T cells enriched from blood (not recorded which). The receptors were sampled from a young woman who had recovered from COVID-19. CDR3s include the opening cysteine and the closing phenylalanine or tryptophan. The order of the fields is clone size, J gene, D gene, V gene, CDR3 DNA, CDR3 protein. A D gene is named only where the DNA matches it firmly. Rows give clone size only sometimes, using once, few, many, or a class for an expanded clone.

size: .
J: TRBJ2-7
D: .
V: TRBV10-3
DNA: TGTGCCATCGCGATGAACTACGAGCAGTACTTC
CDR3: CAIAMNYEQYF

size: .
J: TRBJ1-1
D: .
V: TRBV19
DNA: TGTGCCAGTAGTAGGCAGGCTCTCATGAACACTGAAGCTTTCTTT
CDR3: CASSRQALMNTEAFF

size: .
J: TRBJ2-1
D: TRBD2
V: TRBV4-3
DNA: TGCGCCAGCAGCCCAGGACTAGCGGGAAACAATGAGCAGTTCTTC
CDR3: CASSPGLAGNNEQFF

size: .
J: TRBJ1-3
D: .
V: TRBV7-2
DNA: TGTGCCAGCAGCGCCCCCGGGACTGGAAACACCATATATTTT
CDR3: CASSAPGTGNTIYF

size: .
J: TRBJ2-3
D: .
V: TRBV6-5
DNA: TGTGCCAGCAGTTACTCGACTACCACAGATACGCAGTATTTT
CDR3: CASSYSTTTDTQYF

size: .
J: TRBJ2-7
D: .
V: TRBV3-1/TRBV3-2
DNA: TGTGCCAGCAGCCAAGATGTAACACCTTACGAGCAGTACTTC
CDR3: CASSQDVTPYEQYF

size: .
J: TRBJ2-7
D: TRBD2
V: TRBV30
DNA: TGTGCCTGGAGCGGCGGGGGGGGCTCCTACGAGCAGTACTTC
CDR3: CAWSGGGGSYEQYF

size: .
J: TRBJ2-1
D: .
V: TRBV11-2
DNA: TGTGCCAGCAGCTTAGAGACTGATTTCTCCTACAATGAGCAGTTCTTC
CDR3: CASSLETDFSYNEQFF

size: .
J: TRBJ2-2
D: .
V: TRBV5-1
DNA: TGCGCCAGCAGCTTTTCACAGGGTGGAACCGGGGAGCTGTTTTTT
CDR3: CASSFSQGGTGELFF

size: once
J: TRBJ1-4
D: TRBD1
V: TRBV15
DNA: TGTGCCACCAGCAGAGATCCCCCGGGACAGAATAATGAAAAACTGTTTTTT
CDR3: CATSRDPPGQNNEKLFF

size: .
J: TRBJ1-1
D: .
V: TRBV3-1/TRBV3-2
DNA: TGTGCCAGCAGCCAAGATTTGGCGGCTGAAGCTTTCTTT
CDR3: CASSQDLAAEAFF

size: .
J: TRBJ2-3
D: .
V: TRBV11-2
DNA: TGTGCCAGCAGCTTAATAACTCTGACAGATACGCAGTATTTT
CDR3: CASSLITLTDTQYF

size: once
J: TRBJ2-1
D: TRBD2
V: TRBV29-1
DNA: TGCAGCGTTGACGCGGCGGGGGGACATGAGCAGTTCTTC
CDR3: CSVDAAGGHEQFF

size: .
J: TRBJ2-3
D: TRBD1
V: TRBV19
DNA: TGTGCCAGTAGAAAGGGGGCGCCGACAGATACGCAGTATTTT
CDR3: CASRKGAPTDTQYF

size: .
J: TRBJ2-7
D: TRBD1
V: TRBV6-4
DNA: TGTGCCAGCAAAGAGGGACACGGAATTTGGGACAGGGATTTCTCCTACGAGCAGTACTTC
CDR3: CASKEGHGIWDRDFSYEQYF

size: .
J: TRBJ1-2
D: .
V: TRBV28
DNA: TGTGCCAGCAGTCCCTCCGGGAGCACACCTGGGTATGGCTACACCTTC
CDR3: CASSPSGSTPGYGYTF

size: .
J: TRBJ2-2
D: .
V: TRBV28
DNA: TGTGCCAGCAGCCCACAGGGGGGGCACGGGGAGCTGTTTTTT
CDR3: CASSPQGGHGELFF

size: .
J: TRBJ1-6
D: .
V: TRBV5-1
DNA: TGCGCCAGCAGCGAACAGGGCCTCCATAATTCACCCCTCCACTTT
CDR3: CASSEQGLHNSPLHF

size: .
J: TRBJ1-1
D: .
V: TRBV18
DNA: TGTGCCAGCTCACCCTTCGGGGGGGAGAACACTGAAGCTTTCTTT
CDR3: CASSPFGGENTEAFF

size: .
J: TRBJ1-1
D: TRBD1
V: TRBV28
DNA: TGTGCCAGCTTGGACAGGGTGAGCACTGAAGCTTTCTTT
CDR3: CASLDRVSTEAFF

size: once
J: TRBJ1-2
D: .
V: TRBV30
DNA: TGTGCCTGGAGTGTACCCCACCCCGCGACAGTTTACTATGGCTACACCTTC
CDR3: CAWSVPHPATVYYGYTF

size: .
J: TRBJ2-1
D: .
V: TRBV4-1
DNA: TGCGCCAGCAGCCTAGCCTCAGGGAACGTGGCCAATGAGCAGTTCTTC
CDR3: CASSLASGNVANEQFF

size: few
J: TRBJ1-4
D: .
V: TRBV29-1
DNA: TGCAGCGTTGTTTCCGACAACGTCAATGAAAAACTGTTTTTT
CDR3: CSVVSDNVNEKLFF

size: .
J: TRBJ2-7
D: .
V: TRBV19
DNA: TGTGCCAGTAGTCCACAGGTGGCAGGCGCCTACGAGCAGTACTTC
CDR3: CASSPQVAGAYEQYF

size: .
J: TRBJ2-2
D: TRBD1
V: TRBV3-1/TRBV3-2
DNA: TGTGCCAGCAGCTACAGGGGAAACACCGGGGAGCTGTTTTTT
CDR3: CASSYRGNTGELFF

size: .
J: TRBJ2-7
D: TRBD2
V: TRBV19
DNA: TGTGCCAGTAGTATGAAGGGAGGGTACGAGCAGTACTTC
CDR3: CASSMKGGYEQYF

size: .
J: TRBJ2-5
D: TRBD1
V: TRBV3-1/TRBV3-2
DNA: TGTGCCAGCAGCCAGACAGGGCCGGGCCAAGAGACCCAGTACTTC
CDR3: CASSQTGPGQETQYF

size: .
J: TRBJ1-6
D: .
V: TRBV3-1/TRBV3-2
DNA: TGTGCCAGCAGCCAAGATGAGTCTACCAATTCACCCCTCCACTTT
CDR3: CASSQDESTNSPLHF

size: .
J: TRBJ1-1
D: TRBD1
V: TRBV18
DNA: TGTGCCAGCTCACCCCCCGGGACAGCAGCTTTCTTT
CDR3: CASSPPGTAAFF

size: once
J: TRBJ1-5
D: .
V: TRBV19
DNA: TGTGCCAGTAGGGGTCAGGTCAATCAGCCCCAGCATTTT
CDR3: CASRGQVNQPQHF

size: .
J: TRBJ2-5
D: .
V: TRBV9
DNA: TGTGCCAGCGCGGAAAACCAAGAGACCCAGTACTTC
CDR3: CASAENQETQYF

size: .
J: TRBJ2-7
D: .
V: TRBV4-1
DNA: TGCGCCAGCAGCCAATCCGGGGAGGTCGAGCAGTACTTC
CDR3: CASSQSGEVEQYF